Following are 32 T cell receptor beta chains from one sample sequenced in a study of lymphopenia after photon versus proton radiotherapy. The table came from immunoSEQ multiplex PCR; TCRdb's copy has only in-frame clones and leaves some out. The sample consists of some 30,000 clones, roughly 90% of them appearing once. Material: peripheral blood, obtained from a patient treated with photon-based radiotherapy. These receptors all come from a woman in her forties or fifties with pancreatic cancer.

This clone was found once. V and J are TRBV6-5 and TRBJ2-2, with D unresolved. This CDR3 spans 11 amino acids. Germline CDR1 reads MNHEY; CDR2 reads SVGAGI. V was trimmed by 2 bases and J by 8 bases, leaving 3 bases between them. This CDR3 reads CASSYIGELFF. The CDR3, as DNA: TGTGCCAGCAGTTACATAGGGGAGCTGTTTTTT.

V gene TRBV30 combines with J gene TRBJ2-7; D gene ambiguous. Trimming removed 6 bases from V and 5 bases from J, with 14 bases in between. The CDR3 covers 12 residues. Germline V gene lookup returns CDR1 GTSNPN and CDR2 SVGIG (reference sequence). The CDR3 DNA reads as TGTGCCTGTACGCGGAAAATCGACGAGCAGTACTTC. It specifies CACTRKIDEQYF. The complete variable domain, with remaining parts taken from reference TRBV30 and TRBJ2-7, reads SQTIHQWPATLVQPVGSPLSLECTVEGTSNPNLYWYRQAAGRGLQLLFYSVGIGQISSEVPQNLSASRPQDRQFILSSKKLLLSDSGFYLCACTRKIDEQYFGPGTRLTVT.

This clone is a singleton in its sample. The CDR3 reads CASSLKTPGTGGETQYF. In DNA form, the CDR3 reads TGTGCCAGCAGCTTAAAAACTCCCGGGACAGGGGGAGAGACCCAGTACTTC. This chain joins TRBV11-2 and TRBJ2-5, with 11 positions matching TRBD1. CDR1 and CDR2 from the germline V gene are SGHAT and FQNNGV. This CDR3 has 17 residues. The V segment lost 2 bases and the J segment 4 bases; nucleotides outside the gene matches: 9.

V and J are TRBV7-2 and TRBJ2-3; TRBD2 matches 7 bases. Per germline, CDR1 SGHTA and CDR2 FQGNSA. V lost 1 base to trimming and J lost 0 bases; unmatched junction nucleotides: 1. The length of the CDR3 is 15 residues. The CDR3, as DNA: TGTGCCAGCAGCTTAGTCGGGGGGAGCACAGATACGCAGTATTTT. Translating gives CASSLVGGSTDTQYF.

This sequence joins TRBV10-3 and TRBJ2-2; 9 nucleotides match TRBD2. V was clipped by 10 bases and J by 1 base; unmatched bases: 13. The CDR3 covers 17 residues. Germline CDR1 reads ENHRY; CDR2 reads SYGVKD. CDR3 region: CATLSISGRQNTGELFF. The CDR3 nucleotides are TGTGCCACTCTCTCGATTAGCGGGAGACAGAACACCGGGGAGCTGTTTTTT.

The chain links TRBV11-3 to TRBJ2-3; 13 nucleotides align to TRBD2. This CDR3 has 16 residues. Germline CDR1 SGHNT, CDR2 YENEEA. The ends lost 1 base at V and 5 bases at J; junction bases unmatched: 3. The CDR3 loop is CASSLGRLAGGDTQYF. The CDR3 coding sequence is TGTGCCAGCAGCTTAGGGAGACTAGCGGGAGGAGATACGCAGTATTTT.

The chain is built from TRBV15 and TRBJ2-2; D is unclear. Germline V gene data show CDR1 as LNHNV and CDR2 as YYDKDF (reference sequence). The CDR3 covers 18 residues. V lost 0 bases and J lost 5, with 19 bases in between. The CDR3, as DNA: TGTGCCACCAGCAGAGATCCTACAGTTACCACAAGTACCGGGGAGCTGTTTTTT. It codes for CATSRDPTVTTSTGELFF.

In its sample, this clone was seen once. The V gene is TRBV15, the J gene TRBJ1-4; D may be TRBD1 (6 bases). Trimming cost V 5 bases and J 3 bases, with 13 bases left between them. The CDR3 covers 15 residues. CDR1 and CDR2 (germline): LNHNV, YYDKDF (reference sequence). The CDR3 nucleotides are TGTGCCACCAGCGACCCGGGGGGCGCTAATGAAAAACTGTTTTTT. Translated, it gives CATSDPGGANEKLFF. Based on the CDR3 plus reference TRBV15 and TRBJ1-4, the full variable domain is DAMVIQNPRYQVTQFGKPVTLSCSQTLNHNVMYWYQQKSSQAPKLLFHYYDKDFNNEADTPDNFQSRRPNTSFCFLDIRSPGLGDTAMYLCATSDPGGANEKLFFGSGTQLSVL.

The rearrangement links TRBV6-5 to TRBJ1-1; D gene uncertain. Germline V gene sequence: CDR1 MNHEY, CDR2 SVGAGI. This CDR3 has 14 residues. V dropped 0 bases and J dropped 4 bases, with 9 bases sitting between them. The DNA of the CDR3 is TGTGCCAGCAGTTACTCTCGGATGGGCACTGAAGCTTTCTTT. Its protein product is CASSYSRMGTEAFF.

The genes are TRBV7-2 and TRBJ2-2, with 8 nucleotides matching TRBD1. The CDR3 spans 15 residues. Germline CDR1 is SGHTA and CDR2 is FQGNSA. V shed 5 bases and J 4 bases; nucleotides not matched to a gene: 6. The CDR3 DNA reads as TGTGCCAGCAGCACGCGACAGGGGATCACCGGGGAGCTGTTTTTT. It is translated as CASSTRQGITGELFF.

This rearrangement joins TRBV28 to TRBJ1-5; D not resolved. This CDR3 comprises 14 residues. The germline V gene encodes CDR1 MDHEN and CDR2 SYDVKM. V lost 0 bases and J 7 bases, leaving 10 bases between the germline ends. This chain's CDR3 is CASSLWGGQQPQHF. CDR3 nucleotide sequence: TGTGCCAGCAGTTTATGGGGAGGGCAACAGCCCCAGCATTTT.

J is TRBJ1-4 and V is TRBV7-9; unclear D gene. This CDR3 region has 14 residues. Trimming stripped 5 bases from V and 8 bases from J, with 15 bases between. Germline V gene lookup returns CDR1 SEHNR and CDR2 FQNEAQ (reference sequence). The DNA for the CDR3 is TGTGCCAGCAGCCGGACCCTTGATGGCGAAAAACTGTTTTTT. Its translation: CASSRTLDGEKLFF. The entire variable domain, with the rest obtained from reference TRBV7-9 and TRBJ1-4, is as follows: DTGVSQNPRHKITKRGQNVTFRCDPISEHNRLYWYRQTLGQGPEFLTYFQNEAQLEKSRLLSDRFSAERPKGSFSTLEIQRTEQGDSAMYLCASSRTLDGEKLFFGSGTQLSVL.

This CDR3 reads CASSLLAGAAIDTQYF. CDR3 in DNA: TGCGCCAGCAGCTTACTAGCGGGAGCGGCGATAGATACGCAGTATTTT. The rearrangement links TRBV5-1 to TRBJ2-3, with 11 bases lining up with TRBD2. The CDR3 length is 16 residues. The germline gives CDR1 SGHRS, CDR2 YFSETQ. The trim removed 2 bases at V and 5 bases at J, leaving 7 bases unmatched.

The chain joins TRBV19 to TRBJ1-2; D is perhaps TRBD1 (6 bases). Trimming pared 2 bases from V and 1 base from J, leaving 8 bases between. This CDR3 has 14 amino acids. The germline CDR1 and CDR2 sequences are LNHDA and SQIVND (reference sequence). The CDR3 DNA follows: TGTGCCAGTAGTATATCGGACAGTAACTATGGCTACACCTTC. It specifies CASSISDSNYGYTF.

The chain links TRBV14 to TRBJ2-2, with 7 nucleotides matching TRBD2. The CDR3 spans 17 residues. CDR1 and CDR2 (germline): SGHDN, FVKESK. V dropped 0 bases and J dropped 0; count of bases not matched to a gene: 4. The CDR3 reads CASSQDLAGANTGELFF. The CDR3 DNA sequence: TGTGCCAGCAGCCAAGATTTGGCGGGGGCGAACACCGGGGAGCTGTTTTTT.

The chain couples TRBV7-2 to TRBJ1-1, with D perhaps TRBD1 (5 bases). The length of the CDR3 is 12 residues. V was trimmed by 5 bases and J by 5 bases, leaving 9 bases between them. Per germline, CDR1 SGHTA and CDR2 FQGNSA. CDR3 residues: CASSGRETEAFF. The CDR3 DNA sequence: TGTGCCAGCAGCGGCAGGGAAACTGAAGCTTTCTTT.

This rearrangement joins TRBV27 to TRBJ1-6, with D possibly TRBD1 on 5 matching bases. Between the trimmed V and J ends, which lost 5 bases and 1 base, there was a span of 15 bases. Germline assignment: CDR1 MNHEY and CDR2 SMNVEV (reference sequence). This CDR3 comprises 17 residues. The chain's CDR3 is CASSPGGSGSYNSPLHF. The CDR3 DNA reads TGTGCCAGCAGTCCTGGGGGGTCCGGGTCCTATAATTCACCCCTCCACTTT.

In DNA, the CDR3 is TGTGCCAGCAGTTTCGCCACGCTGGGGTCTAGCGGGCCCCATGAGCAGTTCTTC. It specifies CASSFATLGSSGPHEQFF. The rearrangement uses TRBV27 and TRBJ2-1, with 8 bases fitting TRBD2. This CDR3 is 18 amino acids long. Germline lookup yields CDR1 MNHEY and CDR2 SMNVEV (reference sequence). Losses at the gene ends were 3 bases for V and 8 bases for J; bases not matched to a gene: 18.

This clone has only one observation. V usage is TRBV6-5 and J usage is TRBJ2-2; 10 nucleotides match TRBD1. CDR1 and CDR2 from the germline V gene are MNHEY and SVGAGI. The length of the CDR3 is 15 residues. Germline trimming cut 5 bases from V and 5 bases from J; bases unmatched to any gene: 5. Here the CDR3 DNA reads TGTGCCAGCAGTAGGGACAGGGGCTATACCGGGGAGCTGTTTTTT. Protein product: CASSRDRGYTGELFF.

This clone appeared once. The chain couples TRBV4-1 to TRBJ2-6; either TRBD1 or TRBD2 may supply D (5 bases each). Trimming took off 1 base at V and 1 base at J, with 11 bases between the two ends. The CDR3 has 17 amino acids. Looked up from germline, CDR1 is MGHRA and CDR2 is YSYEKL. CDR3 residues: CASSQGFGGSGANVLTF. Here the CDR3 DNA reads TGCGCCAGCAGCCAAGGGTTTGGGGGTTCTGGGGCCAACGTCCTGACTTTC.

The rearrangement uses TRBV4-2 and TRBJ2-7; the D gene is possibly TRBD2 (5 bases). This CDR3 has 15 amino acids. Trimming cost V 1 base and J 1 base, with 11 bases left between them. CDR1 and CDR2 (germline): LGHNA, YNFKEQ. DNA of the CDR3: TGTGCCAGCAGCCAAGGGCTAGCCTTATCCTACGAGCAGTACTTC. Amino acid sequence: CASSQGLALSYEQYF.

V gene TRBV27 combines with J gene TRBJ1-1; tentatively, D is TRBD1 (5 bases). The CDR3 has 14 residues. Germline values: CDR1 MNHEY, CDR2 SMNVEV (reference sequence). V was trimmed by 8 bases and J by 3 bases, leaving 16 bases between them. Here the CDR3 reads CASGTPTGDTEAFF. The CDR3 bases are TGTGCCAGCGGTACCCCTACGGGGGACACTGAAGCTTTCTTT.

The chain carries TRBV11-1 and TRBJ2-1; 14 nucleotides agree with TRBD2. Germline trimming cut 4 bases from V and 6 bases from J; bases unmatched to any gene: 11. CDR3 size: 18 residues. Germline V gives CDR1 SGHAT, CDR2 FQDESV (reference sequence). The chain's CDR3 is CASSWASAGLAGANEQFF. The CDR3 DNA sequence: TGTGCCAGCAGCTGGGCGAGTGCGGGACTAGCGGGAGCCAATGAGCAGTTCTTC.

The V call is TRBV27, the J call TRBJ2-6; the D is unclear. CDR3 length equals 16 residues. Germline V gene lookup returns CDR1 MNHEY and CDR2 SMNVEV (reference sequence). V shed 1 base and J shed 0 bases, with 7 bases lying between them. For the CDR3, the DNA is TGTGCCAGCAGTTTATTGATCAGCTCTGGGGCCAACGTCCTGACTTTC. Its translation is CASSLLISSGANVLTF. Combining the CDR3 with reference TRBV27 and TRBJ2-6 gives the whole variable domain EAQVTQNPRYLITVTGKKLTVTCSQNMNHEYMSWYRQDPGLGLRQIYYSMNVEVTDKGDVPEGYKVSRKEKRNFPLILESPSPNQTSLYFCASSLLISSGANVLTFGAGSRLTVL.

A single count supports this clone. The rearrangement links TRBV30 to TRBJ2-7; no firm D call. The germline V gene encodes CDR1 GTSNPN and CDR2 SVGIG (reference sequence). V lost 4 bases and J 2 bases, leaving 9 bases between the germline ends. The CDR3 contains 12 residues. The CDR3 DNA reads TGTGCCTGGAATGCGCCGACCTACGAGCAGTACTTC. It translates to CAWNAPTYEQYF.

The rearrangement joins TRBV7-2 to TRBJ2-2; D tentatively reads TRBD1 or TRBD2 (5 bases each). The V gene lost 5 bases and the J gene lost 6 bases, with 16 bases spanning the gap. The CDR3 totals 15 residues. Germline V lookup: CDR1 SGHTA, CDR2 FQGNSA. The CDR3 here is CASSLGTPRAGELFF. The DNA for the CDR3 is TGTGCCAGCAGCCTCGGGACCCCCCGAGCCGGGGAGCTGTTTTTT.

The genes are TRBV5-4 and TRBJ2-4; 14 bases match TRBD2. CDR3 length: 18 residues. Per germline, CDR1 SGHNT and CDR2 YYREEE (reference sequence). With V trimmed by 4 bases and J by 1 base, 7 bases remained unmatched. The DNA for the CDR3 is TGTGCCAGCAGCCAGGGACTAGCGGGAGTCGGCGCCAAAAACATTCAGTACTTC. This sequence encodes CASSQGLAGVGAKNIQYF.

The V gene is TRBV11-2, the J gene TRBJ1-2, with a weak D call TRBD1 (5 bases). V gave up 7 bases and J gave up 2 bases, with 20 bases separating them. Germline V gene lookup returns CDR1 SGHAT and CDR2 FQNNGV. The CDR3 has 16 residues. CDR3 in DNA: TGTGCCAGCACGTTAGGGGCCTCCCGGCTAAACTATGGCTACACCTTC. Protein product: CASTLGASRLNYGYTF.

The gene calls are TRBV6-6 and TRBJ1-2; D not resolved. V lost 7 bases to trimming and J lost 2 bases, with 8 bases between them. This CDR3 is built from 12 residues. Germline CDR1 is MNHNY and CDR2 is SVGAGI (reference sequence). Here the CDR3 reads CASNAGNYGYTF. CDR3 nucleotide sequence: TGTGCCAGCAACGCAGGCAACTATGGCTACACCTTC.

This chain joins TRBV29-1 and TRBJ2-7, with a tentative D call TRBD2 (7 bases). Trimming cost V 3 bases and J 7 bases, with 10 bases left between them. The V gene's germline CDR1 is SQVTM and CDR2 ANQGSEA. CDR3 length: 11 residues. The CDR3 is CSVEGGPEQYF. Written as DNA, the CDR3 is TGCAGCGTTGAGGGGGGGCCGGAGCAGTACTTC.

The J gene is TRBJ2-7, the V gene TRBV4-1; TRBD2 aligns across 8 bases. J was trimmed by 1 base and V by 1 base; bases with no gene match: 6. This CDR3 has 16 residues. The germline V gene has CDR1 MGHRA and CDR2 YSYEKL. CDR3 region: CASSQGDVAGSYEQYF. The CDR3 DNA follows: TGCGCCAGCAGCCAAGGGGATGTAGCGGGATCCTACGAGCAGTACTTC.

The CDR3 is CASSFLAGAAYEQYF. In DNA, the CDR3 is TGTGCCAGCAGCTTCCTAGCGGGAGCCGCCTACGAGCAGTACTTC. V and J are TRBV7-9 and TRBJ2-7, with 10 positions matching TRBD2. Germline values: CDR1 SEHNR, CDR2 FQNEAQ (reference sequence). The V segment lost 3 bases and the J segment 2 bases; nucleotides outside the gene matches: 4. The CDR3 contains 15 residues. Drawing the rest from reference TRBV7-9 and TRBJ2-7, the complete variable domain is DTGVSQNPRHKITKRGQNVTFRCDPISEHNRLYWYRQTLGQGPEFLTYFQNEAQLEKSRLLSDRFSAERPKGSFSTLEIQRTEQGDSAMYLCASSFLAGAAYEQYFGPGTRLTVT.